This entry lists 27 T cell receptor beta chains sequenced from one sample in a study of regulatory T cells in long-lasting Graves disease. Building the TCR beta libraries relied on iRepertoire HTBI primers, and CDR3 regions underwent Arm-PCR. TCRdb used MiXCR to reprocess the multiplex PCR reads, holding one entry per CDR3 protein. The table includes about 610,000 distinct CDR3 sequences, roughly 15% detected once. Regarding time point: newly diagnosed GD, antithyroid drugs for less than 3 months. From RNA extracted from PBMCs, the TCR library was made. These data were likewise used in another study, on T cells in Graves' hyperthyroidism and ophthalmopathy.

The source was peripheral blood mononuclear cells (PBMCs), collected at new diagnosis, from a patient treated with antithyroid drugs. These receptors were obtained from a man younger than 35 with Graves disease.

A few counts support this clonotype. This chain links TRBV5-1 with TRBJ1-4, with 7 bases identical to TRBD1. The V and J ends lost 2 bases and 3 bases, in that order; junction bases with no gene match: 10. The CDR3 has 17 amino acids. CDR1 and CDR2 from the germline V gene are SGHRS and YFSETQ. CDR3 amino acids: CASSLQGTGVSNEKLFF. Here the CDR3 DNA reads TGCGCCAGCAGCTTACAGGGGACCGGGGTATCTAATGAAAAACTGTTTTTT.

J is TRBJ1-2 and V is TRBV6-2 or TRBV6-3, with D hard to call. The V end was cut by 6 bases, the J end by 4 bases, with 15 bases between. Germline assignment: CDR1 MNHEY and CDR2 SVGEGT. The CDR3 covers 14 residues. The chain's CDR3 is CASSPVLGFYGYTF. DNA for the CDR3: TGTGCCAGCAGCCCCGTCTTGGGGTTCTATGGCTACACCTTC.

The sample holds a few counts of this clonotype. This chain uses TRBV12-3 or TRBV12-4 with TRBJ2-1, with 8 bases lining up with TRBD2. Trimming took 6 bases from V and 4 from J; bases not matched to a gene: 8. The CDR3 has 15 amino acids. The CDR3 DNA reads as TGTGCCAGCAGCCTACTAGCGGCTGTTTACAATGAGCAGTTCTTC. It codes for CASSLLAAVYNEQFF.

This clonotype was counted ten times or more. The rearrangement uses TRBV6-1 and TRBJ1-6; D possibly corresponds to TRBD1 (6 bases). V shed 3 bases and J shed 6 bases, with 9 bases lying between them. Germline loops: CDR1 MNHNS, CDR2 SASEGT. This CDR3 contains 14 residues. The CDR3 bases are TGTGCCAGCAGTGAGGGACATCGTAATTCACCCCTCCACTTT. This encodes CASSEGHRNSPLHF.

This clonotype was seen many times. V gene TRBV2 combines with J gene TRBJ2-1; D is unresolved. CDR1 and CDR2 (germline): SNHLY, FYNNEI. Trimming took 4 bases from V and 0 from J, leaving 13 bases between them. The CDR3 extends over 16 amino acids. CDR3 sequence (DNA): TGTGCCAGCAGTGCCCCCACTGGAAGCTCCTACAATGAGCAGTTCTTC. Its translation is CASSAPTGSSYNEQFF.

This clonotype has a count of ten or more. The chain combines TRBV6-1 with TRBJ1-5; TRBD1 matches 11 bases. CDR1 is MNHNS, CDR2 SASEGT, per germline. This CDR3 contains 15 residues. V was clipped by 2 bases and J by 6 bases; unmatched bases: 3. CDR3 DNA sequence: TGTGCCAGCAGTGAACTGGGACAGGGGGGTCAGCCCCAGCATTTT. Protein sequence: CASSELGQGGQPQHF.

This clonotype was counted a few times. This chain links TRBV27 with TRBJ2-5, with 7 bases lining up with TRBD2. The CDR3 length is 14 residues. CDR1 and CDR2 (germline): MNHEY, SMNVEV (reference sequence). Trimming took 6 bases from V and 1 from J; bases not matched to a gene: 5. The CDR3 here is CASSALAAQETQYF. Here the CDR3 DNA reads TGTGCCAGCAGCGCCCTAGCGGCCCAAGAGACCCAGTACTTC.

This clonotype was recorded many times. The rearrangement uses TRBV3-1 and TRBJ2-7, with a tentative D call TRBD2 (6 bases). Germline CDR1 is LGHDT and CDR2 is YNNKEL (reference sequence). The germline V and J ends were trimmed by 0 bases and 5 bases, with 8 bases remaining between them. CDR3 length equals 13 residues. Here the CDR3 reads CASSQDGGDEQYF. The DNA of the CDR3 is TGTGCCAGCAGCCAAGACGGCGGGGACGAGCAGTACTTC.

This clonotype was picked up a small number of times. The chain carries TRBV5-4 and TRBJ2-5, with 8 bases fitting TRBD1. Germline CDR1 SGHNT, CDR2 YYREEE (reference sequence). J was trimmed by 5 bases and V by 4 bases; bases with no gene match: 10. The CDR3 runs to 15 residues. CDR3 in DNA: TGTGCCAGCAGCCCCGGTGGACAGGGATACGAGACCCAGTACTTC. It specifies CASSPGGQGYETQYF. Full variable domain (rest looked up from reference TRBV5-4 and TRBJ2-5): ETGVTQSPTHLIKTRGQQVTLRCSSQSGHNTVSWYQQALGQGPQFIFQYYREEENGRGNFPPRFSGLQFPNYSSELNVNALELDDSALYLCASSPGGQGYETQYFGPGTRLLVL.

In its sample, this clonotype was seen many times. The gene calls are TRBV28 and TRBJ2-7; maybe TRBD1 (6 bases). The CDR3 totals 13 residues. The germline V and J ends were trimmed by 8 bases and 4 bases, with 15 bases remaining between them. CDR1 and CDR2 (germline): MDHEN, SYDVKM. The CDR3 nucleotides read TGTGCCAGCGGTACACAGGGAACGTACGAGCAGTACTTC. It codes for CASGTQGTYEQYF.

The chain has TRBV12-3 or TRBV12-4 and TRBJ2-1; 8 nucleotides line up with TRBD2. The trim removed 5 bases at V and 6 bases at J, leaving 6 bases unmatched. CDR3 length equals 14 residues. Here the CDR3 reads CASSRSGSPNEQFF. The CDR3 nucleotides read TGTGCCAGCAGTAGGAGCGGGAGCCCCAATGAGCAGTTCTTC.

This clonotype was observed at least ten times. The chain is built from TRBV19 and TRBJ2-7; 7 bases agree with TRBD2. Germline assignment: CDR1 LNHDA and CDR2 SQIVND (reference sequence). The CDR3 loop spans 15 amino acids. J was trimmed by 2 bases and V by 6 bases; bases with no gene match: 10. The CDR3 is CASRQLAKGTYEQYF. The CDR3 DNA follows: TGTGCCAGTAGACAACTAGCGAAGGGAACCTACGAGCAGTACTTC.

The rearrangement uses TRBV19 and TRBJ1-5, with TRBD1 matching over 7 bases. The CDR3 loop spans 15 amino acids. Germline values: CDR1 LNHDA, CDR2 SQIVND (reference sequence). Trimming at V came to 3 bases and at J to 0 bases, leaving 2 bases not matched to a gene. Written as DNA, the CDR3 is TGTGCCAGTAGTATCGACAGGGATAGCAATCAGCCCCAGCATTTT. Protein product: CASSIDRDSNQPQHF.

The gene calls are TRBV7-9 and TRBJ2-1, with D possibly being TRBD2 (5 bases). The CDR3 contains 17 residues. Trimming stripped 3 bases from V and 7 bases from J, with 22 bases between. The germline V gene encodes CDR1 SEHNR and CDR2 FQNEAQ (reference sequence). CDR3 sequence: CASSFLTSSIRRNEQFF. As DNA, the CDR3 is TGTGCCAGCAGCTTTCTAACTAGTTCCATCCGGAGGAATGAGCAGTTCTTC.

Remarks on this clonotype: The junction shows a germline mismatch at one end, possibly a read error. CDR3 protein: CASSLEEGAGMKFF. The CDR3, as DNA: TGTGCCAGCAGCTTAGAAGAGGGAGCCGGTATGAAGTTCTTC. V and J are TRBV7-9 and TRBJ2-4; D may be TRBD2 (5 bases). Germline loops: CDR1 SEHNR, CDR2 FQNEAQ (reference sequence). This CDR3 spans 14 amino acids.

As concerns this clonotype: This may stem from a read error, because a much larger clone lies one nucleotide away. The DNA for the CDR3 is TGTGCCAGGAGCAGAGGGGGAGGCACCAGATCCTACGAGCGGTACTTC. Its translation is CARSRGGGTRSYERYF. The chain employs TRBV2 and TRBJ2-7, with D possibly called TRBD1 or TRBD2 (6 bases each). Germline V gene sequence: CDR1 SNHLY, CDR2 FYNNEI. The CDR3 is made up of 16 amino acids.

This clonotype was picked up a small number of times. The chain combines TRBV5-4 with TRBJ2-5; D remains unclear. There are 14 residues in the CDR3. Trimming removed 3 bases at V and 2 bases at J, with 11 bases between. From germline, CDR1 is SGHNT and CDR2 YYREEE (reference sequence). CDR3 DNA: TGTGCCAGCAGCTCAGTAGAAAGACAAGAGACCCAGTACTTC. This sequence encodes CASSSVERQETQYF.

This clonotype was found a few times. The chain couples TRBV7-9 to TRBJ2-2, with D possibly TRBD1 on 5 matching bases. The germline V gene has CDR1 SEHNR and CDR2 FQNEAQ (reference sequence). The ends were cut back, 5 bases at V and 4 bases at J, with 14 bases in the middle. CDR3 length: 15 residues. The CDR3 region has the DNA TGTGCCAGCAGCCGACAGACACGCGCCACCGGGGAGCTGTTTTTT. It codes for CASSRQTRATGELFF.

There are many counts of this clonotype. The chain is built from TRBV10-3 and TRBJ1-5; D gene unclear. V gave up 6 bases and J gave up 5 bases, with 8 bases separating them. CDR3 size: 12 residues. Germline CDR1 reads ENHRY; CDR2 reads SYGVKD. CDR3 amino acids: CAISREDQPQHF. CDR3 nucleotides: TGTGCCATCAGCAGAGAGGATCAGCCCCAGCATTTT.

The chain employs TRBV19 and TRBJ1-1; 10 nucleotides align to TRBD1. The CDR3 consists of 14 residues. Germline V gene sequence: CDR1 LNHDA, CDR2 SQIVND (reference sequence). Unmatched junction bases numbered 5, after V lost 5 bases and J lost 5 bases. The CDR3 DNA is TGTGCCAGTAGTCACCCGGGACAGGGGACTGAAGCTTTCTTT. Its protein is CASSHPGQGTEAFF.

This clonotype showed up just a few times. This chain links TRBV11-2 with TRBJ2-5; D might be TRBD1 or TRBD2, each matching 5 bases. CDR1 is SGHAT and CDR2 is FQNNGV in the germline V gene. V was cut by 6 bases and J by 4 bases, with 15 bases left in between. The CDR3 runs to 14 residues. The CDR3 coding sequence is TGTGCCAGCAGGGCCCCCGGTGGGGGAGAGACCCAGTACTTC. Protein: CASRAPGGGETQYF.

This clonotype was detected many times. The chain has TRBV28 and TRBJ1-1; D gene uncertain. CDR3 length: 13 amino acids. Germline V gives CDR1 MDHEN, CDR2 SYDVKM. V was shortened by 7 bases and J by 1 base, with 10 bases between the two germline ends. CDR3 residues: CASKEGSNTEAFF. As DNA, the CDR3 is TGTGCCAGCAAGGAAGGGTCGAACACTGAAGCTTTCTTT.

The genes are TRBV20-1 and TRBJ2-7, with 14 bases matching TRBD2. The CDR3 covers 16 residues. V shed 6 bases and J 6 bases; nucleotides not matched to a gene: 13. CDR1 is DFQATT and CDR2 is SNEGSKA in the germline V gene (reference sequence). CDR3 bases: TGCAGTGCCGAGAAAGCCCAGGGACTAGCGGGAGTCGAGCAGTACTTC. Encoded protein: CSAEKAQGLAGVEQYF.

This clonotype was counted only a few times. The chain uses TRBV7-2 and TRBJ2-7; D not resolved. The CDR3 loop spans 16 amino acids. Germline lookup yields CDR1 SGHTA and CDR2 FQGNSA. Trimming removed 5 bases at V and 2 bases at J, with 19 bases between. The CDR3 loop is CASSPTRPKPTYEQYF. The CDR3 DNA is TGTGCCAGCAGCCCGACCCGACCCAAACCCACCTACGAGCAGTACTTC. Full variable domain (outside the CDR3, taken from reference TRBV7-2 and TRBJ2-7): GAGVSQSPSNKVTEKGKDVELRCDPISGHTALYWYRQSLGQGLEFLIYFQGNSAPDKSGLPSDRFSAERTGGSVSTLTIQRTQQEDSAVYLCASSPTRPKPTYEQYFGPGTRLTVT.

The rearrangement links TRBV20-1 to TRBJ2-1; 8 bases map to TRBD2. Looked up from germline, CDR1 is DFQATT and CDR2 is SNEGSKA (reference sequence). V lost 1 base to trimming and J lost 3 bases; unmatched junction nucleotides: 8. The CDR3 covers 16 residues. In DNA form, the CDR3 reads TGCAGTGCTAGAGGACGGGAGGGCCTTTTCTACAATGAGCAGTTCTTC. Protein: CSARGREGLFYNEQFF.

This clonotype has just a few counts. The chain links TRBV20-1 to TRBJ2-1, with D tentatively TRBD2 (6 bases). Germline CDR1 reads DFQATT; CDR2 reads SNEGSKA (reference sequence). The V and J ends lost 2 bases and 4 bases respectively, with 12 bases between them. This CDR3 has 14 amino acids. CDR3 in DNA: TGCAGTGCTAGAAGCGCGGGGCCTTACAATGAGCAGTTCTTC. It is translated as CSARSAGPYNEQFF.

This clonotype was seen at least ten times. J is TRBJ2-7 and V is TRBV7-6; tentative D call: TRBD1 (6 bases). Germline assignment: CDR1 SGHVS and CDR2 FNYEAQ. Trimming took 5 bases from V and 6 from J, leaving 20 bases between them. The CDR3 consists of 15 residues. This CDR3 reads CASSPRGQGWSEQYF. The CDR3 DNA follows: TGTGCCAGCAGCCCACGAGGGCAGGGGTGGAGCGAGCAGTACTTC.